Listed here are 13 T cell receptor beta chains from one sample, sequenced in a study of OX40 agonist ivuxolimab in advanced cancers. Profiled with immunoSEQ multiplex PCR; TCRdb holds only in-frame clones, not every one. The sample includes tens of thousands of clones, roughly nine tenths of them seen just once. This specimen consisted of CD4+ or CD8+ T cells sorted from blood, obtained in a trial of the OX40 agonist ivuxolimab. The receptors here all came from an adult with an advanced solid tumor such as melanoma, head and neck, liver or kidney cancer.

The V and J genes are TRBV19 and TRBJ2-7; 7 nucleotides line up with TRBD2. CDR3 length: 14 residues. Germline V gene data show CDR1 as LNHDA and CDR2 as SQIVND (reference sequence). The ends lost 4 bases at V and 0 bases at J; junction bases unmatched: 3. The CDR3 DNA reads TGTGCCAGTAGTACTGTAGCGGGCTCCTACGAGCAGTACTTC. Protein product: CASSTVAGSYEQYF.

The chain carries TRBV5-1 and TRBJ2-7; D is possibly TRBD2 (6 bases). V lost 1 base and J 6 bases, leaving 14 bases between the germline ends. Germline V gene sequence: CDR1 SGHRS, CDR2 YFSETQ. CDR3 size: 14 residues. CDR3 sequence (DNA): TGCGCCAGCAGCTTGTCCCTCCAGGGAGGCGAGCAGTACTTC. This encodes CASSLSLQGGEQYF.

The chain carries TRBV27 and TRBJ2-7, with unresolved D. The CDR3 has 13 residues. The germline V gene encodes CDR1 MNHEY and CDR2 SMNVEV (reference sequence). Trimming stripped 4 bases from V and 2 bases from J, with 9 bases between. The CDR3 is CASSSAQTYEQYF. The CDR3 DNA follows: TGTGCCAGCAGTTCGGCACAGACCTACGAGCAGTACTTC.

The chain links TRBV7-8 to TRBJ2-1; D is undetermined. V lost 3 bases to trimming and J lost 10 bases, with 4 bases between them. CDR3 length: 10 amino acids. Germline CDR1 SGHVS, CDR2 FQNEAQ. The CDR3 region is CASSFGEQFF. CDR3 DNA: TGTGCCAGCAGCTTCGGCGAGCAGTTCTTC.

The V call is TRBV19, the J call TRBJ1-2; D is unclear. The CDR3 covers 15 residues. From germline, CDR1 is LNHDA and CDR2 SQIVND (reference sequence). V gave up 3 bases and J gave up 0 bases, with 11 bases separating them. The CDR3 loop is CASSMETEANYGYTF. In DNA form, the CDR3 reads TGTGCCAGTAGTATGGAAACCGAAGCTAACTATGGCTACACCTTC.

J is TRBJ2-7 and V is TRBV11-3; TRBD2 might be the D (6 bases). Looked up from germline, CDR1 is SGHNT and CDR2 is YENEEA. The ends were cut back, 3 bases at V and 6 bases at J, with 12 bases in the middle. The CDR3 length is 13 residues. The CDR3 here is CASSFRGTPEQYF. CDR3 DNA: TGTGCCAGCAGCTTCCGCGGGACTCCCGAGCAGTACTTC.

J is TRBJ2-7 and V is TRBV14; no clear D gene. Germline loops: CDR1 SGHDN, CDR2 FVKESK. This CDR3 is built from 11 residues. The V and J ends lost 3 bases and 6 bases respectively, with 6 bases between them. CDR3 residues: CASSHASEQYF. The CDR3 nucleotides are TGTGCCAGCAGCCATGCCTCCGAGCAGTACTTC.

CDR3 amino acids: CASSLSSNEQFF. The CDR3 DNA reads TGTGCCAGCAGTTTATCTTCTAATGAGCAGTTCTTC. The rearrangement joins TRBV27 to TRBJ2-1; D unresolved. The CDR3 has 12 amino acids. The germline CDR1 and CDR2 sequences are MNHEY and SMNVEV (reference sequence). Between the trimmed V and J ends, which lost 0 bases and 7 bases, there was a span of 4 bases.

The chain employs TRBV5-1 and TRBJ2-7; 7 bases are a match to TRBD1. The J segment lost 5 bases and the V segment lost 4 bases, leaving 6 bases of the junction unmatched. CDR3 length: 13 residues. Germline CDR1 is SGHRS and CDR2 is YFSETQ. The CDR3: CASSLTGVNEQYF. The CDR3 DNA reads TGCGCCAGCAGCCTAACAGGGGTCAACGAGCAGTACTTC.

The chain uses TRBV6-1 and TRBJ1-5; no definite D call. The CDR3 consists of 15 residues. Germline V gene lookup returns CDR1 MNHNS and CDR2 SASEGT. The V end lost 2 bases, the J end lost 2 bases, and 10 bases lay between the germline ends. CDR3 region: CASSENIQGNQPQHF. For the CDR3, the DNA is TGTGCCAGCAGTGAAAACATCCAGGGCAATCAGCCCCAGCATTTT.

V usage is TRBV9 and J usage is TRBJ2-3; a weak D match, TRBD2 (6 bases). This CDR3 region has 17 residues. V gave up 4 bases and J gave up 2 bases, with 20 bases separating them. In germline, CDR1 is SGDLS, CDR2 YYNGEE. CDR3 coding DNA: TGTGCCAGCAGCAAAAGGAGCGGACGGCGGGACACAGATACGCAGTATTTT. This sequence encodes CASSKRSGRRDTDTQYF.

The CDR3 sequence: CASSSTSGSSYEQYF. For the CDR3, the DNA is TGTGCCAGCAGTTCCACTAGCGGGAGCTCCTACGAGCAGTACTTC. J is TRBJ2-7 and V is TRBV27, with 11 bases lining up with TRBD2. From germline, CDR1 is MNHEY and CDR2 SMNVEV (reference sequence). J was trimmed by 0 bases and V by 4 bases; bases with no gene match: 2. The CDR3 has 15 amino acids.

This clone was recorded once. The genes are TRBV7-8 and TRBJ1-3, with TRBD1 identical over 8 bases. The V gene end was trimmed by 5 bases and the J gene end by 3 bases; junction bases not matched to a gene: 6. From germline, CDR1 is SGHVS and CDR2 FQNEAQ. The CDR3 is made up of 15 amino acids. DNA of the CDR3: TGTGCCAGCAGCACAAGACAGGGGATTGGAAACACCATATATTTT. Translation: CASSTRQGIGNTIYF.